Presented here are 11 T cell receptor beta chains from one specimen sequenced in a study of T cell changes during pregnancy in multiple sclerosis. Measured with immunoSEQ multiplex PCR; TCRdb has only the in-frame clones, and not every one. The repertoire holds tens of thousands of clones, 75% to 95% seen once, with roughly 6% in the top ten. The source material was CD8+ T cells from peripheral blood mononuclear cells, sampled before pregnancy. The source is a female donor with multiple sclerosis, enrolled in a pregnancy study.

The V gene is TRBV9, the J gene TRBJ2-5, with 10 bases identical to TRBD1. Germline V gives CDR1 SGDLS, CDR2 YYNGEE. This CDR3 region has 15 residues. Losses at the gene ends were 2 bases for V and 5 bases for J; bases not matched to a gene: 6. Written as DNA, the CDR3 is TGTGCCAGCAGCGTCTCGGGACAGGGGCGGGAGACCCAGTACTTC. Protein sequence: CASSVSGQGRETQYF.

The chain employs TRBV12-5 and TRBJ1-1; 10 nucleotides agree with TRBD1. V was pared by 4 bases and J by 7 bases, with 6 bases of the junction left unmatched. The CDR3 runs 14 residues. Germline values: CDR1 LGHNT, CDR2 FRNRAP. CDR3 in DNA: TGTGCTAGTGGTTGGGGGACAGGGGCCTTTGAAGCTTTCTTT. Protein sequence: CASGWGTGAFEAFF.

This clone was recorded a few times. This chain links TRBV2 with TRBJ1-1, with D possibly matching TRBD1 (6 bases). Deletions cut 6 bases from V and 5 bases from J, with 19 bases between. This CDR3 has 15 amino acids. Germline CDR1 reads SNHLY; CDR2 reads FYNNEI. CDR3 sequence reads: CASSVTGPQGTEAFF. CDR3 bases: TGTGCCAGCAGCGTAACCGGGCCCCAGGGGACTGAAGCTTTCTTT.

The rearrangement joins TRBV19 to TRBJ1-5, with 11 nucleotides matching TRBD1. V lost 7 bases, J lost 6 bases, and 11 bases stayed unmatched. Per the germline V gene, CDR1 is LNHDA and CDR2 is SQIVND (reference sequence). This CDR3 region has 16 residues. The CDR3: CASTPGWDRGAQPQHF. CDR3 DNA sequence: TGTGCCAGTACCCCGGGGTGGGACAGGGGGGCTCAGCCCCAGCATTTT.

The chain employs TRBV7-9 and TRBJ2-2, with TRBD2 identical over 7 bases. The CDR3 covers 16 residues. V was clipped by 5 bases and J by 6 bases; unmatched bases: 12. CDR1 is SEHNR, CDR2 FQNEAQ, per germline (reference sequence). The CDR3 loop is CASSGREPKTAGELFF. The DNA for the CDR3 is TGTGCCAGCAGCGGGCGGGAGCCCAAGACAGCCGGGGAGCTGTTTTTT.

V is TRBV7-9 and J is TRBJ2-7, with a tentative D call TRBD2 (5 bases). The CDR3 contains 13 residues. CDR1 and CDR2 (germline): SEHNR, FQNEAQ (reference sequence). V dropped 5 bases and J dropped 3 bases, with 11 bases sitting between them. The CDR3 here is CASSARTDYEQYF. The CDR3 DNA reads as TGTGCCAGCAGCGCTCGGACTGACTACGAGCAGTACTTC. The whole variable domain, remainder taken from reference TRBV7-9 and TRBJ2-7, is DTGVSQNPRHKITKRGQNVTFRCDPISEHNRLYWYRQTLGQGPEFLTYFQNEAQLEKSRLLSDRFSAERPKGSFSTLEIQRTEQGDSAMYLCASSARTDYEQYFGPGTRLTVT.

V and J are TRBV4-1 and TRBJ2-7; 11 nucleotides align to TRBD2. Looked up from germline, CDR1 is MGHRA and CDR2 is YSYEKL. J was trimmed by 7 bases and V by 0 bases; bases with no gene match: 11. CDR3 length: 17 amino acids. CDR3 in DNA: TGCGCCAGCAGCCAAGATCTCGGGGCTAGCGGGAGGTATGAGCAGTACTTC. It encodes CASSQDLGASGRYEQYF.

The chain combines TRBV6-1 with TRBJ2-7; D might be TRBD2 (5 bases). The germline V and J ends were trimmed by 2 bases and 4 bases, with 15 bases remaining between them. The CDR3 extends over 15 amino acids. Per the germline V gene, CDR1 is MNHNS and CDR2 is SASEGT. For the CDR3, the DNA is TGTGCCAGCAGTGAATATGGCGGGCCCTTTTACGAGCAGTACTTC. Its protein is CASSEYGGPFYEQYF.

CDR3 DNA sequence: TGTGCCACCCTACGGTGGACAGGGGGCACAGATACGCAGTATTTT. The encoded protein is CATLRWTGGTDTQYF. This rearrangement joins TRBV27 to TRBJ2-3; TRBD1 agrees at 9 bases. The CDR3 consists of 15 residues. V dropped 10 bases and J dropped 1; count of bases not matched to a gene: 9. Germline loops: CDR1 MNHEY, CDR2 SMNVEV (reference sequence).

The rearrangement uses TRBV11-3 and TRBJ1-2, with D perhaps TRBD1 (6 bases). Germline CDR1 reads SGHNT; CDR2 reads YENEEA. Trimming removed 3 bases from V and 2 bases from J, with 10 bases in between. The CDR3 spans 14 residues. CDR3 loop: CASSFGRGNYGYTF. The CDR3 DNA reads TGTGCCAGCAGCTTTGGCAGGGGAAACTATGGCTACACCTTC.

V is TRBV7-9 and J is TRBJ1-2, with D maybe TRBD1 (5 bases). The CDR3 runs 14 residues. Per the germline V gene, CDR1 is SEHNR and CDR2 is FQNEAQ (reference sequence). The V end was cut by 4 bases, the J end by 3 bases, with 12 bases between. In nucleotides, the CDR3 is TGTGCCAGCAGCTGGGGGGATGTAGACTATGGCTACACCTTC. It encodes CASSWGDVDYGYTF.